This T cell receptor beta chain stems from a study of T cell changes during pregnancy in multiple sclerosis. Method: immunoSEQ multiplex PCR; TCRdb's copy keeps in-frame clones and lacks some. The sample has 40,000 or so clones, roughly nine tenths seen once. The receptor was isolated from a female donor with multiple sclerosis, enrolled in a pregnancy study. Here the sequenced sample was CD4+ T cells from peripheral blood mononuclear cells, taken in the first trimester of pregnancy.

The CDR3 sequence: CASSNPGLAGGYEQYF. DNA for the CDR3: TGTGCCAGCAGCAACCCGGGACTAGCGGGAGGCTACGAGCAGTACTTC. V is TRBV5-8 and J is TRBJ2-7; 15 bases align to TRBD2. This CDR3 region has 16 residues. The V and J ends lost 4 bases and 3 bases, in that order; junction bases with no gene match: 5. The germline V gene has CDR1 SGHTS and CDR2 YDEGEE.